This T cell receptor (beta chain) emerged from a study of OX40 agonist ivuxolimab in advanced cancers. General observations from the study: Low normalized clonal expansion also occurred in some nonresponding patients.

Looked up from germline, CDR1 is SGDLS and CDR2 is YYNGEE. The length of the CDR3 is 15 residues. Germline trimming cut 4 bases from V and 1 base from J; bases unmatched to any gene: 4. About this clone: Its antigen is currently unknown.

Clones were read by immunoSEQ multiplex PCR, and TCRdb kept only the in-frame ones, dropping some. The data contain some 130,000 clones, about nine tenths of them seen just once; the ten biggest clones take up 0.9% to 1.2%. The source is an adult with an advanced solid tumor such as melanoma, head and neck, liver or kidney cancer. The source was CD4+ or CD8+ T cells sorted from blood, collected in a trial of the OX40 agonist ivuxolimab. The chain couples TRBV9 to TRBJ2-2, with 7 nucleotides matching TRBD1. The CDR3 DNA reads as TGTGCCAGCAGCTCCCGGACAGGGAACACCGGGGAGCTGTTTTTT. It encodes CASSSRTGNTGELFF. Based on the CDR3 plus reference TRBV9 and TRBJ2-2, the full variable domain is DSGVTQTPKHLITATGQRVTLRCSPRSGDLSVYWYQQSLDQGLQFLIQYYNGEERAKGNILERFSAQQFPDLHSELNLSSLELGDSALYFCASSSRTGNTGELFFGEGSRLTVL.